The 30 T cell receptor beta chains below all came from one sample that was sequenced in a study of CD8 T cells in Susac syndrome. Random hexamers primed reverse transcription of roughly 0.5 to 1 ug RNA. TCRdb itself ran the immunoSEQ multiplex PCR reads through MiXCR, one entry per CDR3 protein. This sample carries tens of thousands of distinct CDR3 sequences, approximately 93% of them seen once, and the ten largest clones take 0.35% to 0.5%. Input material: CD8+ T cells from PBMCs. The receptors shown here come from a human donor with Susac syndrome.

V usage is TRBV20-1 and J usage is TRBJ1-3, with a weak D call TRBD1 (6 bases). Germline loops: CDR1 DFQATT, CDR2 SNEGSKA (reference sequence). V lost 0 bases to trimming and J lost 4 bases, with 13 bases between them. The CDR3 covers 15 residues. The CDR3 loop reads CSARDLGTRGNTIYF. The DNA for the CDR3 is TGCAGTGCTAGAGATCTAGGGACAAGAGGAAACACCATATATTTT.

The chain carries TRBV27 and TRBJ2-2, with D possibly matching TRBD1 (6 bases). The CDR3 sequence is 15 residues long. The germline V gene encodes CDR1 MNHEY and CDR2 SMNVEV (reference sequence). Trimming removed 0 bases at V and 8 bases at J, with 13 bases between. The CDR3 bases are TGTGCCAGCAGTTTATCGGGGGCGGGTTCTGGGGAGCTGTTTTTT. It codes for CASSLSGAGSGELFF.

The chain uses TRBV5-1 and TRBJ1-1, with D perhaps matching TRBD1 (5 bases). The ends were cut back, 2 bases at V and 4 bases at J, with 9 bases in the middle. There are 13 residues in the CDR3. Germline CDR1 is SGHRS and CDR2 is YFSETQ. The CDR3 sequence is CASSLRGGTEAFF. DNA for the CDR3: TGCGCCAGCAGCTTAAGGGGTGGCACTGAAGCTTTCTTT.

The rearrangement links TRBV6-5 to TRBJ2-5, with unresolved D. The CDR3 consists of 11 residues. CDR1 is MNHEY, CDR2 SVGAGI, per germline. The germline V and J ends were trimmed by 2 bases and 3 bases, with 1 base remaining between them. The CDR3 sequence: CASSYKETQYF. The CDR3 bases are TGTGCCAGCAGTTACAAAGAGACCCAGTACTTC.

This clonotype was detected once. The chain combines TRBV30 with TRBJ2-5, with a tentative D call TRBD2 (5 bases). Germline V gene sequence: CDR1 GTSNPN, CDR2 SVGIG (reference sequence). V was trimmed by 4 bases and J by 5 bases, leaving 14 bases between them. The CDR3 has 13 amino acids. CDR3 nucleotides: TGTGCCTGGACGCCTAGCAATGCGGAGACCCAGTACTTC. It encodes CAWTPSNAETQYF.

This chain connects TRBV7-8 to TRBJ1-5, with D hard to call. Germline assignment: CDR1 SGHVS and CDR2 FQNEAQ. Trimming took 3 bases from V and 11 from J, leaving 17 bases between them. The CDR3 length is 14 residues. CDR3 protein: CASSFGEGFWAQHF. The CDR3 DNA follows: TGTGCCAGCAGCTTCGGAGAGGGTTTTTGGGCCCAGCATTTT.

The chain carries TRBV30 and TRBJ1-1; 7 bases are a match to TRBD1. The germline gives CDR1 GTSNPN, CDR2 SVGIG (reference sequence). V gave up 0 bases and J gave up 6 bases; unmatched junction bases: 7. CDR3 length: 14 amino acids. This CDR3 is CAWSVPGQRPEAFF. The DNA for the CDR3 is TGTGCCTGGAGTGTACCGGGACAGAGACCTGAAGCTTTCTTT.

This clonotype was detected once. This chain connects TRBV5-4 to TRBJ2-7; TRBD1 matches 9 bases. Per germline, CDR1 SGHNT and CDR2 YYREEE (reference sequence). The trim removed 0 bases at V and 5 bases at J, leaving 3 bases unmatched. The CDR3 loop spans 14 amino acids. The CDR3, as DNA: TGTGCCAGCAGCTTGGGGGACAGGGCGAACGAGCAGTACTTC. Protein: CASSLGDRANEQYF.

This rearrangement joins TRBV4-3 to TRBJ2-3; 9 bases map to TRBD2. The V gene end was trimmed by 3 bases and the J gene end by 1 base; junction bases not matched to a gene: 5. The CDR3 has 16 residues. The germline V gene encodes CDR1 LGHNA and CDR2 YSLEER. This chain's CDR3 is CASSQERTSGTDTQYF. The CDR3 DNA sequence: TGCGCCAGCAGCCAGGAAAGGACTAGCGGCACAGATACGCAGTATTTT.

The genes are TRBV6-4 and TRBJ2-3, with D possibly TRBD1 on 5 matching bases. This CDR3 has 14 amino acids. Germline V gene data show CDR1 as MRHNA and CDR2 as SNTAGT. Trimming removed 4 bases from V and 1 base from J, with 9 bases in between. DNA for the CDR3: TGTGCCAGCAGTGGAGACAGCGGCACAGATACGCAGTATTTT. Its protein product is CASSGDSGTDTQYF.

V gene TRBV4-1 combines with J gene TRBJ1-2, with 7 nucleotides matching TRBD1. V gave up 3 bases and J gave up 1 base; unmatched junction bases: 11. This CDR3 is built from 17 residues. Germline-derived CDR1 and CDR2 are MGHRA and YSYEKL. In nucleotides, the CDR3 is TGCGCCAGCAGCCATGGAGACGCCGGGACAGATAACTATGGCTACACCTTC. It specifies CASSHGDAGTDNYGYTF.

The V and J genes are TRBV9 and TRBJ2-1; D may be TRBD2 (6 bases). This CDR3 comprises 17 residues. V lost 4 bases, J lost 3 bases, and 20 bases lay in between. Germline CDR1 and CDR2: SGDLS and YYNGEE. The CDR3, as DNA: TGTGCCAGCAGCCCCTGGGGGGACTCCATACGCTACAATGAGCAGTTCTTC. This sequence encodes CASSPWGDSIRYNEQFF.

This CDR3 reads CSARDYVAREGTDYGYTF. CDR3 nucleotides: TGCAGTGCTAGAGATTACGTCGCCAGGGAGGGGACTGACTATGGCTACACCTTC. V gene TRBV20-1 combines with J gene TRBJ1-2, with a tentative D call TRBD1 (5 bases). Trimming took 0 bases from V and 3 from J, leaving 23 bases between them. The CDR3 runs 18 residues. Germline assignment: CDR1 DFQATT and CDR2 SNEGSKA (reference sequence).

The V and J genes are TRBV7-9 and TRBJ2-3; D gene unclear. Germline V gives CDR1 SEHNR, CDR2 FQNEAQ (reference sequence). This CDR3 is built from 15 residues. V gave up 1 base and J gave up 4 bases, with 12 bases separating them. The CDR3 is CASSLELASSDTQYF. The CDR3 DNA sequence: TGTGCCAGCAGCTTAGAGTTGGCTTCTTCAGATACGCAGTATTTT.

This chain joins TRBV7-9 and TRBJ1-3; D is undetermined. The CDR3 consists of 18 residues. The V gene lost 2 bases and the J gene lost 1 base, with 18 bases spanning the gap. In germline, CDR1 is SEHNR, CDR2 FQNEAQ (reference sequence). The CDR3 nucleotides are TGTGCCAGCAGCTTATTCCGTCTCGCTCTTGCTTCTGGAAACACCATATATTTT. Translated, it gives CASSLFRLALASGNTIYF.

The V call is TRBV27, the J call TRBJ2-7; 10 bases fit TRBD2. CDR3 length: 14 amino acids. In germline, CDR1 is MNHEY, CDR2 SMNVEV (reference sequence). J was trimmed by 0 bases and V by 4 bases; bases with no gene match: 0. CDR3 coding DNA: TGTGCCAGCAGTTCTAGCGGGAGCTCCTACGAGCAGTACTTC. This sequence encodes CASSSSGSSYEQYF.

This clonotype was seen only a few times. The J gene is TRBJ2-1, the V gene TRBV19, with 12 bases identical to TRBD1. V shed 8 bases, J shed 8 bases, and the junction held 4 bases outside the gene matches. Germline CDR1 LNHDA, CDR2 SQIVND (reference sequence). CDR3 length equals 13 residues. The CDR3 sequence is CASSGTGGDEQFF. The CDR3 DNA reads TGTGCCAGTTCTGGGACAGGGGGCGATGAGCAGTTCTTC.

J is TRBJ2-2 and V is TRBV28, with a possible D match to TRBD1 (5 bases). The CDR3 length is 12 residues. With 5 bases removed from V and 8 bases from J, the gap between germline ends came to 9 bases. CDR1 is MDHEN, CDR2 SYDVKM, per germline. The CDR3 reads CASSQGRGELFF. CDR3 nucleotide sequence: TGTGCCAGCAGTCAGGGTAGGGGGGAGCTGTTTTTT. Combining the CDR3 with reference TRBV28 and TRBJ2-2 gives the whole variable domain DVKVTQSSRYLVKRTGEKVFLECVQDMDHENMFWYRQDPGLGLRLIYFSYDVKMKEKGDIPEGYSVSREKKERFSLILESASTNQTSMYLCASSQGRGELFFGEGSRLTVL.

This clonotype has a single count. The chain combines TRBV4-1 with TRBJ1-2; D ambiguous. The CDR3 runs 14 residues. From germline, CDR1 is MGHRA and CDR2 YSYEKL. V was trimmed by 0 bases and J by 4 bases, leaving 9 bases between them. The CDR3 DNA is TGCGCCAGCAGCCAAGAAAAGGGAGGCTATGGCTACACCTTC. Amino acids: CASSQEKGGYGYTF.

This clonotype showed up just once. V is TRBV29-1 and J is TRBJ1-1; tentatively, D is TRBD1 (6 bases). The CDR3 is 13 amino acids. Germline CDR1 is SQVTM and CDR2 is ANQGSEA. V shed 6 bases and J shed 3 bases, with 14 bases lying between them. The CDR3 DNA reads as TGCAGCGTCCGGTTGGCAGGGGACACTGAAGCTTTCTTT. The encoded protein is CSVRLAGDTEAFF.

The chain carries TRBV27 and TRBJ2-7; 9 bases agree with TRBD2. The ends lost 6 bases at V and 2 bases at J; junction bases unmatched: 5. CDR1 and CDR2 (germline): MNHEY, SMNVEV (reference sequence). The CDR3 loop spans 14 amino acids. The DNA for the CDR3 is TGTGCCAGCAGGGGGACTAGCTTTCCCTACGAGCAGTACTTC. Protein: CASRGTSFPYEQYF.

The V and J genes are TRBV4-1 and TRBJ2-7; tentatively, D is TRBD1 (5 bases). Trimming stripped 1 base from V and 3 bases from J, with 13 bases between. This CDR3 contains 15 residues. Germline V CDR1 and CDR2: MGHRA, YSYEKL. CDR3 sequence reads: CASSQGTGLGYEQYF. Written as DNA, the CDR3 is TGCGCCAGCAGCCAAGGTACAGGTTTAGGCTACGAGCAGTACTTC.

The J gene is TRBJ2-3, the V gene TRBV7-2; D may be TRBD2 (6 bases). The germline gives CDR1 SGHTA, CDR2 FQGNSA. V gave up 2 bases and J gave up 1 base, with 10 bases separating them. This CDR3 spans 15 amino acids. CDR3 residues: CASSLRRERTDTQYF. DNA of the CDR3: TGTGCCAGCAGCTTACGGAGGGAACGCACAGATACGCAGTATTTT.

The chain is built from TRBV4-3 and TRBJ1-1; unclear D gene. The CDR3 spans 14 residues. Germline values: CDR1 LGHNA, CDR2 YSLEER. Trimming took off 0 bases at V and 4 bases at J, with 9 bases between the two ends. The CDR3 DNA reads TGCGCCAGCAGCCAAGATAGCGGTGGCACTGAAGCTTTCTTT. Translated: CASSQDSGGTEAFF.

This sequence joins TRBV30 and TRBJ1-2; TRBD1 matches at 7 bases. The CDR3 is 13 residues long. CDR1 and CDR2 from the germline V gene are GTSNPN and SVGIG (reference sequence). V shed 0 bases and J 6 bases; nucleotides not matched to a gene: 4. The CDR3 bases are TGTGCCTGGAGTGTGGGAGGGGGCCATGGCTACACCTTC. Amino acid sequence: CAWSVGGGHGYTF.

The chain links TRBV20-1 to TRBJ2-7, with TRBD2 matching over 11 bases. CDR1 and CDR2 from the germline V gene are DFQATT and SNEGSKA (reference sequence). The ends lost 7 bases at V and 2 bases at J; junction bases unmatched: 10. CDR3 length equals 15 residues. CDR3 in amino acids: CSGQTGTSGPYEQYF. In DNA form, the CDR3 reads TGCAGTGGACAAACCGGGACTAGCGGCCCCTACGAGCAGTACTTC.

This clonotype was recorded only once. CDR3 nucleotide sequence: TGCGCCAGCAGCTTGGCCAGAGCGGGAGCGGGTGAGCAGTTCTTC. It encodes CASSLARAGAGEQFF. The rearrangement uses TRBV5-1 and TRBJ2-1; 8 bases line up with TRBD2. This CDR3 contains 15 residues. Trimming removed 0 bases from V and 9 bases from J; junction bases left unmatched: 8. Germline-derived CDR1 and CDR2 are SGHRS and YFSETQ.

The V gene is TRBV29-1, the J gene TRBJ1-1; maybe TRBD1 (6 bases). Germline V gene data show CDR1 as SQVTM and CDR2 as ANQGSEA. V was shortened by 3 bases and J by 5 bases, with 19 bases between the two germline ends. The CDR3 has 15 amino acids. This CDR3 is CSVEFVGRGGTEAFF. The CDR3 DNA sequence: TGCAGCGTTGAGTTCGTTGGCAGGGGAGGGACTGAAGCTTTCTTT.

The genes are TRBV7-9 and TRBJ2-2; TRBD1 aligns across 8 bases. CDR1 and CDR2 (germline): SEHNR, FQNEAQ (reference sequence). This CDR3 comprises 15 residues. V dropped 6 bases and J dropped 4; count of bases not matched to a gene: 7. The CDR3 spells CASRSTDRGTGELFF. The CDR3 bases are TGTGCCAGCAGATCAACCGACAGGGGCACCGGGGAGCTGTTTTTT.

This sequence joins TRBV20-1 and TRBJ2-7; 10 nucleotides line up with TRBD1. Germline CDR1 and CDR2: DFQATT and SNEGSKA (reference sequence). V lost 5 bases and J lost 3; bases outside the gene matches: 7. This CDR3 comprises 14 residues. In DNA form, the CDR3 reads TGCAGTGCTTGTGACAGGGGGCTAAACTACGAGCAGTACTTC. Encoded protein: CSACDRGLNYEQYF.